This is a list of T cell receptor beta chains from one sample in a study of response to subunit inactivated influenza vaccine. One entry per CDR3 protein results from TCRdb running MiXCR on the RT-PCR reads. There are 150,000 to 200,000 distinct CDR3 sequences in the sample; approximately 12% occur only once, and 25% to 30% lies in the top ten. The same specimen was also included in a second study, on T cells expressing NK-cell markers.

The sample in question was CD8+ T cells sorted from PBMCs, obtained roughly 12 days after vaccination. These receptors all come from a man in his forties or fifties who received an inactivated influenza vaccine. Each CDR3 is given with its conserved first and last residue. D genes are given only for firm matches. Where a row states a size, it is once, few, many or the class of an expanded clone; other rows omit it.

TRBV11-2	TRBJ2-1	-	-	CASSSMGKHGYNEQFF	TGTGCCAGCAGCTCTATGGGCAAACACGGCTACAATGAGCAGTTCTTC
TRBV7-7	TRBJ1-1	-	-	CASSLAQGTEAFF	TGTGCTAGCAGCTTAGCGCAGGGGACTGAAGCTTTCTTT
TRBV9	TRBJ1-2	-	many	CASRDPTGDGYTF	TGTGCCAGCAGAGACCCGACAGGAGATGGCTACACCTTC
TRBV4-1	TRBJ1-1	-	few	CASSREGLGNTEAFF	TGCGCCAGCAGCCGGGAGGGGCTCGGGAACACTGAAGCTTTCTTT
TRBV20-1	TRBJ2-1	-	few	CSATGTAYNEQFF	TGCAGTGCTACTGGGACTGCTTACAATGAGCAGTTCTTC
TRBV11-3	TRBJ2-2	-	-	CASSLGSAGPNTGELFF	TGTGCCAGCAGCTTAGGGTCAGCGGGCCCTAACACCGGGGAGCTGTTTTTT
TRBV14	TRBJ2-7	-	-	CASSQTSFRAYEQYF	TGTGCCAGCAGCCAAACTAGCTTTCGGGCCTACGAGCAGTACTTC
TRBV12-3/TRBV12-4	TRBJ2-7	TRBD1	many	CASKPGQGIGEQYF	TGTGCCAGCAAACCGGGACAGGGCATAGGCGAGCAGTACTTC
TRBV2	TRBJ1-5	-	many	CASRQGWSNQPQHF	TGTGCCAGCAGGCAGGGATGGAGCAATCAGCCCCAGCATTTT
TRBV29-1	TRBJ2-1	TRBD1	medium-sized	CSVEGTGDLNEQFF	TGCAGCGTTGAAGGGACAGGGGACCTCAATGAGCAGTTCTTC
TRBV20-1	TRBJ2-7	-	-	CSAKRYDGDYEQYF	TGCAGTGCTAAGCGATATGACGGAGACTACGAGCAGTACTTC
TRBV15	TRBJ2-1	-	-	CATSRGAFDRYEQFF	TGTGCCACCAGCAGAGGGGCTTTCGATAGATATGAGCAGTTCTTC
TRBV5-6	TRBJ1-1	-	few	CASSFESVTEAFF	TGTGCCAGCAGCTTTGAGTCCGTGACAGAGGCTTTCTTT
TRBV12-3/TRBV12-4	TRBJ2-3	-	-	CASSPGATQYF	TGTGCCAGCAGTCCCGGGGCTACGCAGTATTTT